The 4 T cell receptor beta chains in this list originate from one sample, sequenced in a study of vaccination and CD4 T cells after COVID-19. Researchers used the Oncomine TCR Beta short-read assay to sequence DNA from cultured CD4+ T cells. From CD4+ T cells that had been cultured, genomic DNA was extracted. Each CDR3 protein is one row after TCRdb ran MiXCR on the PCR reads. Among 8,000 to 10,000 distinct CDR3 sequences listed, 34% were seen once. No antigen is known for these receptors. Treatment specified: roughly 10-day PBMC culture with coronavirus spike peptide pools or control peptides (ViraFEST assay). The collection of CD4+ T cells from the unexposed donor took place before the COVID-19 pandemic (2011-2018). Source material: CD4+ T cells from blood, cultured in vitro. These receptors were taken from a human donor in good health.

This clonotype was observed a few times. The rearrangement uses TRBV6-5 and TRBJ1-1, with 8 bases aligning to TRBD1. The trim removed 0 bases at V and 4 bases at J, leaving 10 bases unmatched. CDR3 length equals 17 residues. Germline CDR1 MNHEY, CDR2 SVGAGI. The CDR3 sequence is CASSYSRAGGPVTEAFF. The CDR3 nucleotides are TGTGCCAGCAGTTACTCCCGGGCAGGGGGCCCGGTCACTGAAGCTTTCTTT.

The gene calls are TRBV2 and TRBJ2-5; D may be TRBD2 (5 bases). The CDR3 is made up of 14 amino acids. Germline V gene lookup returns CDR1 SNHLY and CDR2 FYNNEI. The germline V and J ends were trimmed by 3 bases and 4 bases, with 12 bases remaining between them. The CDR3: CASSDGRPRETQYF. The DNA for the CDR3 is TGTGCCAGCAGTGATGGGAGACCCAGAGAGACCCAGTACTTC.

J is TRBJ1-6 and V is TRBV7-2; a possible D gene is TRBD1 (6 bases). Per germline, CDR1 SGHTA and CDR2 FQGNSA. Trimming left V 5 bases short and J 5 bases short, with 13 bases between. The CDR3 covers 15 residues. CDR3: CASSPQGGNNSPLHF. The CDR3 nucleotides are TGTGCCAGCAGCCCCCAAGGGGGGAATAATTCACCCCTCCACTTT.

The table lists this clonotype with a few counts. V usage is TRBV6-2 or TRBV6-3 and J usage is TRBJ2-2, with D possibly being TRBD1 (6 bases). Germline V gene lookup returns CDR1 MNHEY and CDR2 SVGEGT. This CDR3 comprises 15 residues. V lost 6 bases and J 3 bases, leaving 14 bases between the germline ends. The CDR3 loop is CASRLTGIYTGELFF. The CDR3, as DNA: TGTGCCAGCAGATTGACAGGCATATACACCGGGGAGCTGTTTTTT.